The clone carrying this T cell receptor (beta chain) was observed at least ten times. RNA transcripts provided the source from which TCR beta CDR3 regions were amplified. An initial round of RT-PCR targeting the TCR CDR3 relied on the HTBI primer set. TCRdb analysed the multiplex PCR reads with MiXCR anew, one entry per CDR3 protein. Of 700,000 or so distinct CDR3 sequences detected, about a sixth appear once; the ten largest clones hold under 8.5%. The data were obtained in a study of T cells in Graves' hyperthyroidism and ophthalmopathy. Deletions cut 3 bases from V and 2 bases from J, with 12 bases between. The CDR3 is 15 amino acids. Per germline, CDR1 SGHKS and CDR2 YYEKEE (reference sequence).

The sample taken for sequencing was blood. This clonotype was obtained from a man younger than 35 with Graves' hyperthyroidism. J is TRBJ2-1 and V is TRBV5-5; the D gene is possibly TRBD2 (5 bases). CDR3: CASSSPSGAYNEQFF. The CDR3 nucleotides read TGTGCCAGCAGCTCCCCCAGCGGAGCCTACAATGAGCAGTTCTTC.